This entry lists 15 T cell receptor beta chains sequenced from one sample in a study of T cell repertoires in cytomegalovirus infection. TCRdb itself ran the reads through MiXCR, one entry per CDR3 protein. The sample carries hundreds of thousands of distinct CDR3 sequences, 20% to 30% recorded once. Sequenced: CD8+ T cells from PBMCs. Receptors were obtained from a human donor in good health (CMV status not recorded). Some clones in this sample may be carry-over from other donors' samples.

This clonotype was seen only a few times. The genes are TRBV28 and TRBJ2-1, with D maybe TRBD1 (6 bases). The V gene lost 3 bases and the J gene lost 13 bases, with 16 bases spanning the gap. Germline values: CDR1 MDHEN, CDR2 SYDVKM. There are 13 residues in the CDR3. CDR3 DNA: TGTGCCAGCAGTTTCGTCCGGGACACCCTACAGTTCTTC. This sequence encodes CASSFVRDTLQFF. Variable domain in full (rest from reference TRBV28 and TRBJ2-1): DVKVTQSSRYLVKRTGEKVFLECVQDMDHENMFWYRQDPGLGLRLIYFSYDVKMKEKGDIPEGYSVSREKKERFSLILESASTNQTSMYLCASSFVRDTLQFFGPGTRLTVL.

This clonotype was seen repeatedly, ten times or more. This chain links TRBV7-6 with TRBJ2-1; perhaps TRBD1 as D (5 bases). The V end lost 4 bases, the J end lost 7 bases, and 14 bases lay between the germline ends. CDR1 and CDR2 from the germline V gene are SGHVS and FNYEAQ. CDR3 length: 14 residues. The CDR3 DNA reads TGTGCCAGCAGCTGGGGCCGACTTGGGAATGAGCAGTTCTTC. Translated, it gives CASSWGRLGNEQFF.

The chain has TRBV29-1 and TRBJ1-1; possibly TRBD1 for D (6 bases). Trimming removed 6 bases at V and 3 bases at J, with 11 bases between. Germline assignment: CDR1 SQVTM and CDR2 ANQGSEA. The CDR3 is 12 residues long. CDR3 sequence (DNA): TGCAGCGTCGACCACAGGGACACTGAAGCTTTCTTT. Its protein is CSVDHRDTEAFF.

This clonotype was observed at least ten times. This chain links TRBV28 with TRBJ2-5, with 8 bases aligning to TRBD2. The J segment lost 4 bases and the V segment lost 2 bases, leaving 3 bases of the junction unmatched. Looked up from germline, CDR1 is MDHEN and CDR2 is SYDVKM. The CDR3 runs 14 residues. The CDR3 DNA reads as TGTGCCAGCAGTTTAATAGCGGGGTTAGAGACCCAGTACTTC. This codes for CASSLIAGLETQYF.

The table lists this clonotype with a few counts. The V call is TRBV6-6, the J call TRBJ2-5; weak D call: TRBD2 (6 bases). The germline gives CDR1 MNHNY, CDR2 SVGAGI (reference sequence). The CDR3 spans 17 residues. V gave up 5 bases and J gave up 2 bases, with 21 bases separating them. As DNA, the CDR3 is TGTGCCAGCAGTGATAGTCGATGGGGGGTGATTCAAGAGACCCAGTACTTC. Protein: CASSDSRWGVIQETQYF.

This clonotype appeared many times. The chain has TRBV7-6 and TRBJ2-5; TRBD2 aligns across 7 bases. Per the germline V gene, CDR1 is SGHVS and CDR2 is FNYEAQ. J lost 3 bases, V lost 1 base, and 2 bases had no gene match. This CDR3 has 14 amino acids. This chain's CDR3 is CASSLGEGEETQYF. CDR3 DNA sequence: TGTGCCAGCAGCTTAGGGGAGGGAGAAGAGACCCAGTACTTC.

The gene calls are TRBV2 and TRBJ2-1; 11 bases line up with TRBD2. Germline trimming cut 10 bases from V and 9 bases from J; bases unmatched to any gene: 11. The germline V gene encodes CDR1 SNHLY and CDR2 FYNNEI. The CDR3 covers 14 residues. Written as DNA, the CDR3 is TGTGCCATCCCGATGACTAGCGGGGTGGGTGAGCAGTTCTTC. Translated, it gives CAIPMTSGVGEQFF.

The chain is built from TRBV28 and TRBJ1-3; maybe TRBD1 (5 bases). V dropped 7 bases and J dropped 0 bases, with 16 bases sitting between them. Germline CDR1 MDHEN, CDR2 SYDVKM. The CDR3 loop spans 16 amino acids. CDR3 residues: CASTTADRSSGNTIYF. Here the CDR3 DNA reads TGTGCCAGCACAACAGCCGACAGAAGCTCTGGAAACACCATATATTTT.

This clonotype was seen ten or more times. V gene TRBV7-2 combines with J gene TRBJ2-1; 8 positions agree with TRBD1. This CDR3 comprises 16 residues. J was trimmed by 3 bases and V by 5 bases; bases with no gene match: 9. Germline V gene data show CDR1 as SGHTA and CDR2 as FQGNSA. The CDR3 nucleotides are TGTGCCAGCAGCAGCGACAGGGGCACTGTCTACAATGAGCAGTTCTTC. This sequence encodes CASSSDRGTVYNEQFF. The whole variable domain, filled in from reference TRBV7-2 and TRBJ2-1, reads GAGVSQSPSNKVTEKGKDVELRCDPISGHTALYWYRQSLGQGLEFLIYFQGNSAPDKSGLPSDRFSAERTGGSVSTLTIQRTQQEDSAVYLCASSSDRGTVYNEQFFGPGTRLTVL.

In this sample, this clonotype turned up many times. CDR3 sequence reads: CASSLAPHYEQFF. CDR3 coding DNA: TGTGCCAGCAGCTTAGCCCCCCATTATGAGCAGTTCTTC. The rearrangement links TRBV7-9 to TRBJ2-1; the D is unclear. V lost 0 bases to trimming and J lost 8 bases, with 8 bases between them. The CDR3 totals 13 residues. The germline gives CDR1 SEHNR, CDR2 FQNEAQ (reference sequence).

The chain joins TRBV4-3 to TRBJ2-1, with a possible D match to TRBD1 (5 bases). The CDR3 has 17 amino acids. Germline assignment: CDR1 LGHNA and CDR2 YSLEER. V was cut by 1 base and J by 4 bases, with 17 bases left in between. The CDR3 sequence: CASSQALRDSLYNEQFF. For the CDR3, the DNA is TGCGCCAGCAGCCAAGCCCTACGTGACAGCCTATACAATGAGCAGTTCTTC.

The genes are TRBV7-2 and TRBJ1-3; no clear D. The CDR3 is 13 amino acids. From germline, CDR1 is SGHTA and CDR2 FQGNSA. Trimming pared 1 base from V and 15 bases from J, leaving 16 bases between. For the CDR3, the DNA is TGTGCCAGCAGCTTAGGGTTCTCTGGAACACCATATTTT. This encodes CASSLGFSGTPYF.

This clonotype was picked up a small number of times. The J gene is TRBJ1-1, the V gene TRBV29-1; TRBD1 is a possible D gene (5 bases). The V gene's germline CDR1 is SQVTM and CDR2 ANQGSEA. Between the trimmed V and J ends, which lost 1 base and 8 bases, there was a span of 8 bases. The CDR3 consists of 11 residues. CDR3 protein: CSVEANREAFF. The CDR3 DNA reads TGCAGCGTTGAAGCTAACAGGGAAGCTTTCTTT.

V is TRBV7-9 and J is TRBJ1-5; a possible D gene is TRBD1 (5 bases). In germline, CDR1 is SEHNR, CDR2 FQNEAQ (reference sequence). This CDR3 spans 15 amino acids. V lost 3 bases and J 5 bases, leaving 14 bases between the germline ends. The CDR3 DNA is TGTGCCAGCAGCTTGGGGACCCAAATTGATCAGCCCCAGCATTTT. Its translation is CASSLGTQIDQPQHF.

Many counts were recorded for this clonotype. The chain carries TRBV12-3 or TRBV12-4 and TRBJ2-3; a possible D gene is TRBD1 (6 bases). This CDR3 has 15 residues. The V and J ends lost 6 bases and 0 bases respectively, with 13 bases between them. The DNA of the CDR3 is TGTGCCAGCAGCATACCCAGGGGAAGCACAGATACGCAGTATTTT. Its translation is CASSIPRGSTDTQYF.